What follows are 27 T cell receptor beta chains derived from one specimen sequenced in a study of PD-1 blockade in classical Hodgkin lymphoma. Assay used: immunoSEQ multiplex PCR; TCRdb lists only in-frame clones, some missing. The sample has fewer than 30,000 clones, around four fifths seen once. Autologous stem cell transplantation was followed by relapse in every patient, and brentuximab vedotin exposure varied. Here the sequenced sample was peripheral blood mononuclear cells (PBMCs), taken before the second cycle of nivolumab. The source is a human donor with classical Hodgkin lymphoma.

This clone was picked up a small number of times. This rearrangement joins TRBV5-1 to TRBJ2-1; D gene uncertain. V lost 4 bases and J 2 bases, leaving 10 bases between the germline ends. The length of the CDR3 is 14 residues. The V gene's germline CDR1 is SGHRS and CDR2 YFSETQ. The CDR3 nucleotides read TGCGCCAGCAGCCCCCCCGGGCCCTACAATGAGCAGTTCTTC. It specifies CASSPPGPYNEQFF.

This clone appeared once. The CDR3 spells CASSVDGGAGQPQHF. CDR3 DNA sequence: TGTGCCAGCAGCGTAGATGGGGGGGCAGGTCAGCCCCAGCATTTT. The chain carries TRBV9 and TRBJ1-5; a weak D match, TRBD1 (6 bases). The V and J ends lost 0 bases and 6 bases respectively, with 13 bases between them. The CDR3 runs 15 residues. Germline values: CDR1 SGDLS, CDR2 YYNGEE.

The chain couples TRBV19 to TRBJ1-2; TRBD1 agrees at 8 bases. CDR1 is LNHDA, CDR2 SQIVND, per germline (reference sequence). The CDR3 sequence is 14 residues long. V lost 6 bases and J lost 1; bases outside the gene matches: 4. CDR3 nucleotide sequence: TGTGCCAGTAGCAACAGGGGGAATAACTATGGCTACACCTTC. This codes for CASSNRGNNYGYTF.

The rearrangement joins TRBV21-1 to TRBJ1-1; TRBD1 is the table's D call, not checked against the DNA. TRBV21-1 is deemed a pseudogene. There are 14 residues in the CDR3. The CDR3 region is CASSKDGRANEAFF. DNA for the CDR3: TGTGCCAGCAGCAAAGATGGCAGGGCTAATGAAGCTTTCTTT.

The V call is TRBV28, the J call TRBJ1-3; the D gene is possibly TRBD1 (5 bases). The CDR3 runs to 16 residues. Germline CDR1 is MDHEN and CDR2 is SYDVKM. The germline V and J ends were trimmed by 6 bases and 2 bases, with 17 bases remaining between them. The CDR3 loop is CASSYPGLNAGNTIYF. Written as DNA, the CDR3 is TGTGCCAGCAGCTACCCGGGACTTAACGCTGGAAACACCATATATTTT. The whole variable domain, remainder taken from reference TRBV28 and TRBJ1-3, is DVKVTQSSRYLVKRTGEKVFLECVQDMDHENMFWYRQDPGLGLRLIYFSYDVKMKEKGDIPEGYSVSREKKERFSLILESASTNQTSMYLCASSYPGLNAGNTIYFGEGSWLTVV.

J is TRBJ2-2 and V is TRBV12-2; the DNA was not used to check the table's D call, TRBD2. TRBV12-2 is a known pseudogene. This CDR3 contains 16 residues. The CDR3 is CASRLAFLGGAGELFF. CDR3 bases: TGTGCAAGTCGCTTAGCGTTTTTAGGAGGGGCCGGGGAGCTGTTTTTT.

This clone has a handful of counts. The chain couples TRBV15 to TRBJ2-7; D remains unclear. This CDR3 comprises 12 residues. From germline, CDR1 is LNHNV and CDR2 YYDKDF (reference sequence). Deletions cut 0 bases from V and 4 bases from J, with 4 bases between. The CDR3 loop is CATSRDRYEQYF. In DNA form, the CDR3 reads TGTGCCACCAGCAGAGATAGATACGAGCAGTACTTC. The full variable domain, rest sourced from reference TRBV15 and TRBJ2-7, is DAMVIQNPRYQVTQFGKPVTLSCSQTLNHNVMYWYQQKSSQAPKLLFHYYDKDFNNEADTPDNFQSRRPNTSFCFLDIRSPGLGDTAMYLCATSRDRYEQYFGPGTRLTVT.

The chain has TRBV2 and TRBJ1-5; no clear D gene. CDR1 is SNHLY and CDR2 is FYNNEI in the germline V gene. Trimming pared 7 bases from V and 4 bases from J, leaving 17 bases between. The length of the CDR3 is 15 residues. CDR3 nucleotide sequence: TGTGCCAGCATTAAAGCAGAGTCACGAAATCAGCCCCAGCATTTT. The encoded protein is CASIKAESRNQPQHF.

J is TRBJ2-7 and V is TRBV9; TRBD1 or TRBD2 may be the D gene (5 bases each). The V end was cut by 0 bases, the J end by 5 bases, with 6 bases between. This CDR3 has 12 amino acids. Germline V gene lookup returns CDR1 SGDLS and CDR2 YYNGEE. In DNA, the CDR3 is TGTGCCAGCAGCGTAGGAGGGGACGAGCAGTACTTC. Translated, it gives CASSVGGDEQYF.

Here the CDR3 DNA reads TGTGCCAGTCAGTATACGGTAGCGGGGGGCGTAGCAGATACGCAGTATTTT. This gives the protein CASQYTVAGGVADTQYF. This chain links TRBV19 with TRBJ2-3; TRBD2 matches at 10 bases. Germline CDR1 is LNHDA and CDR2 is SQIVND (reference sequence). The J segment lost 4 bases and the V segment lost 8 bases, leaving 15 bases of the junction unmatched. The CDR3 runs to 17 residues.

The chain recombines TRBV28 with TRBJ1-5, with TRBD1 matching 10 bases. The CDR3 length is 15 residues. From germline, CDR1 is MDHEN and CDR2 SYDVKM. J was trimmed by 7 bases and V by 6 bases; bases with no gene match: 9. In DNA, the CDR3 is TGTGCCAGCAGCCTTTCTGACAGGGGGCGGCAGCCCCAGCATTTT. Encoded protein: CASSLSDRGRQPQHF.

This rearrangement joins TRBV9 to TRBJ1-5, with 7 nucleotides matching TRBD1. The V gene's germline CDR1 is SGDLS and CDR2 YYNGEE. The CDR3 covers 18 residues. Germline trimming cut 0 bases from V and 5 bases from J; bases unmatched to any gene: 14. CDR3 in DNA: TGTGCCAGCAGCGTAGTATGCGACAGGGAGAGTTCGGATCAGCCCCAGCATTTT. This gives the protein CASSVVCDRESSDQPQHF.

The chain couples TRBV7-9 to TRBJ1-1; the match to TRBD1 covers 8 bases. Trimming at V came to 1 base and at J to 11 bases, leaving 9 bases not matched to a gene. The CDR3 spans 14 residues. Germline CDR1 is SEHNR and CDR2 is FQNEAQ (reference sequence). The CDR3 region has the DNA TGTGCCAGCAGCTTAGGACAGGGGATAGCAGGGGCTTTCTTT. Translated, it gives CASSLGQGIAGAFF.

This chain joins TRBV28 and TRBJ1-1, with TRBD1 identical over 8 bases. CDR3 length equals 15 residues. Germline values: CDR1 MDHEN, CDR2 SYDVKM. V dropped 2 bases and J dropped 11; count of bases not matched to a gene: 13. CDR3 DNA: TGTGCCAGCAGTTTAAGGGAGCGCAGGGGGCCACGGGCTTTCTTT. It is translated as CASSLRERRGPRAFF.

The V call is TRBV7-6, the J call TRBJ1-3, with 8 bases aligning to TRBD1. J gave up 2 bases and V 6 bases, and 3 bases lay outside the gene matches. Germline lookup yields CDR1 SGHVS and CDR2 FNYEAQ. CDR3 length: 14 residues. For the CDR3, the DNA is TGTGCCAGCAGTACCAGGGGGCCTGGAAACACCATATATTTT. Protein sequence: CASSTRGPGNTIYF. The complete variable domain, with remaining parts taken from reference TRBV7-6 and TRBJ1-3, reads GAGVSQSPRYKVTKRGQDVALRCDPISGHVSLYWYRQALGQGPEFLTYFNYEAQQDKSGLPNDRFSAERPEGSISTLTIQRTEQRDSAMYRCASSTRGPGNTIYFGEGSWLTVV.

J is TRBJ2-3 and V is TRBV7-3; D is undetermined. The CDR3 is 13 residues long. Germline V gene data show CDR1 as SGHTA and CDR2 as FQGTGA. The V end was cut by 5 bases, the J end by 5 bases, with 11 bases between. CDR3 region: CASSLGAVDTQYF. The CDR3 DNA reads TGTGCCAGCAGCCTCGGCGCGGTAGATACGCAGTATTTT.

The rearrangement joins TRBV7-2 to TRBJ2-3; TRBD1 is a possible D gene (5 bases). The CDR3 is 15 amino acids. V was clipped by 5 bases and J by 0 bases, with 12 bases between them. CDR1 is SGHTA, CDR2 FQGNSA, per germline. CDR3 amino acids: CASSRRTPSTDTQYF. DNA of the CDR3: TGTGCCAGCAGCCGTCGGACACCTAGCACAGATACGCAGTATTTT.

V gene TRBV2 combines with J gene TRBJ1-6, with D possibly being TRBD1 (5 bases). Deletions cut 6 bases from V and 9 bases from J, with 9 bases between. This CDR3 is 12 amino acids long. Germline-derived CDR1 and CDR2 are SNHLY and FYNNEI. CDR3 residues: CASRGVSSPLHF. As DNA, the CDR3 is TGTGCCAGCAGGGGGGTGAGTTCACCCCTCCACTTT.

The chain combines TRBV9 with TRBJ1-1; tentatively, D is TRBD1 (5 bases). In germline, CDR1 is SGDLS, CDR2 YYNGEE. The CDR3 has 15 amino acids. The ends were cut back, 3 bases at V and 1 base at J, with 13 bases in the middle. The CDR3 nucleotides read TGTGCCAGCAGCGCTGAACAGGCTTGGAACACTGAAGCTTTCTTT. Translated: CASSAEQAWNTEAFF.

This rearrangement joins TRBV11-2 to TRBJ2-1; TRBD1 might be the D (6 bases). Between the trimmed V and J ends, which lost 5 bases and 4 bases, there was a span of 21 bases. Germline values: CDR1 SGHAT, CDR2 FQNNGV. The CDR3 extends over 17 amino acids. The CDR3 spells CASSTRDWTDLYNEQFF. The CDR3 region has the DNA TGTGCCAGCAGCACTAGAGATTGGACAGACCTTTACAATGAGCAGTTCTTC.

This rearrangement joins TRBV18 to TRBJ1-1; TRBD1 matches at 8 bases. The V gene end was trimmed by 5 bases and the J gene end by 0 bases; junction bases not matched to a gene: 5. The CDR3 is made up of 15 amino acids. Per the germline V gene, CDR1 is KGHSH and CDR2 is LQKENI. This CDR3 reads CASSIGTGLNTEAFF. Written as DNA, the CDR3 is TGTGCCAGCTCAATCGGGACAGGCCTGAACACTGAAGCTTTCTTT.

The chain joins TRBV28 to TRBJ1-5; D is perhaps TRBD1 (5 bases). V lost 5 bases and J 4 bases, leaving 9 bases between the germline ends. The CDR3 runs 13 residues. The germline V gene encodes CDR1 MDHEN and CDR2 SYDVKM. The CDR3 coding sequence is TGTGCCAGCAGTCCCCCAGGGAATCAGCCCCAGCATTTT. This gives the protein CASSPPGNQPQHF.

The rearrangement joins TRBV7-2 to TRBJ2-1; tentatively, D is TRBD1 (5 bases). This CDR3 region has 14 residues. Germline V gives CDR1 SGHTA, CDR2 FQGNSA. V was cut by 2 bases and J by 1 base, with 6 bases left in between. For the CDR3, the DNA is TGTGCCAGCAGCTTATACAGGTCCTACAATGAGCAGTTCTTC. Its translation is CASSLYRSYNEQFF. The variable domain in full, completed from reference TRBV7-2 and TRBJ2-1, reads GAGVSQSPSNKVTEKGKDVELRCDPISGHTALYWYRQSLGQGLEFLIYFQGNSAPDKSGLPSDRFSAERTGGSVSTLTIQRTQQEDSAVYLCASSLYRSYNEQFFGPGTRLTVL.

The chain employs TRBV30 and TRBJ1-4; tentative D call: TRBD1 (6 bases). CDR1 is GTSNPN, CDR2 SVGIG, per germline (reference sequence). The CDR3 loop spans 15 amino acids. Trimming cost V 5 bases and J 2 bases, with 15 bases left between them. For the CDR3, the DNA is TGTGCCTGGGGAAAGATCAGGGGCACTAATGAAAAACTGTTTTTT. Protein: CAWGKIRGTNEKLFF.

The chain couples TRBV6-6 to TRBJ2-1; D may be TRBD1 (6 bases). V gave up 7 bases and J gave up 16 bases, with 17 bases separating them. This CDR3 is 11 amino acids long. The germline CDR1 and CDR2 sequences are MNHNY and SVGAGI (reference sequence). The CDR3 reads CASTFRDIGFF. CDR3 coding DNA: TGTGCCAGCACCTTCCGGGACATCGGCTTCTTC.

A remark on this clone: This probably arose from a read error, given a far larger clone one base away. The CDR3 sequence is CAISEWVGNRGLGYTF. The CDR3, as DNA: TGTGCCATCAGTGAATGGGTGGGGAACAGGGGGCTGGGCTACACCTTC. The genes are TRBV10-3 and TRBJ1-2; 9 bases align to TRBD1. The ends lost 3 bases at V and 8 bases at J; junction bases unmatched: 13. This CDR3 spans 16 amino acids. Germline CDR1 ENHRY, CDR2 SYGVKD.

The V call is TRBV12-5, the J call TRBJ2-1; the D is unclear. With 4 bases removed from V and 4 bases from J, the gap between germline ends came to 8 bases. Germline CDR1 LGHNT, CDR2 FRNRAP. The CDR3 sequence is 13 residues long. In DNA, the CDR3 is TGTGCTAGTGGTTCCCCCGAGTACAATGAGCAGTTCTTC. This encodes CASGSPEYNEQFF.